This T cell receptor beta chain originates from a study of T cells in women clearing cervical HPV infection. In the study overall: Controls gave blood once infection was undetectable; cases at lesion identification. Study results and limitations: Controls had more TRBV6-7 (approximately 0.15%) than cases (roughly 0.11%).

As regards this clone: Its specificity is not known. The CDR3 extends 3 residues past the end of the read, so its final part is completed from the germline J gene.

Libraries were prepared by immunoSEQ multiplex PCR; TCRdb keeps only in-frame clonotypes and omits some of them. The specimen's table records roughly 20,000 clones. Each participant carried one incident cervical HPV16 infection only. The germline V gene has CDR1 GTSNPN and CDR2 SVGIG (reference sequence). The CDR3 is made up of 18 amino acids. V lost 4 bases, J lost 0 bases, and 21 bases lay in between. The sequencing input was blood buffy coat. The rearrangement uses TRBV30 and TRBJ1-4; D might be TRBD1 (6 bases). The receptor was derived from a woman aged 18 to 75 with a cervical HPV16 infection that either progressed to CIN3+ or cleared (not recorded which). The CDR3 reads CAWNPSAGAFATNEKLFF. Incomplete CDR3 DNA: TGTGCCTGGAACCCCTCGGCAGGGGCATTTGCAACTAATGAAAAA.